This record looks at one TCR beta chain sequence and its context. Its matching antigen is unknown. Preparation of the TCRbeta library involved a method that used unique molecular identifiers. MiXCR was run by TCRdb on the PCR reads, yielding one entry per CDR3 protein. The table includes around 230,000 distinct CDR3 sequences, 17% detected once. These data are taken from a study of T-cell reconstitution after alpha-beta-depleted transplantation in children. General study findings and limits: Surviving recipient T cells and intrathymic progenitors accounted for some patients' high TCRbeta diversity at day 60. Roughly two months post-transplant, alpha-beta T cells reportedly originated from several hundred graft clones that had expanded. At the one-year point after transplant, T-cell counts and TCRbeta diversity were found to come mostly from T cells that had been newly produced.

Germline CDR1 is ENHRY and CDR2 is SYGVKD. The CDR3 has 14 amino acids. V dropped 3 bases and J dropped 8 bases, with 16 bases sitting between them. The source is a male patient aged 2 to 10 who had a stem cell transplant for acute lymphoblastic leukemia, so the T cells may come from the graft donor. This specimen was PBMCs, mostly from graft donor cells, taken 360 days after TCRalphabeta/CD19-depleted stem cell transplant. The genes are TRBV10-3 and TRBJ1-1, with D tentatively TRBD1 (5 bases). The CDR3 DNA reads TGTGCCATCAGTGACTATGACAGAAACCCAGAAGCTTTCTTT. Amino acids: CAISDYDRNPEAFF.